Following are 26 T cell receptor beta chains from one sample sequenced in a study of blood T cell repertoires in COVID-19. Profiling relied on immunoSEQ multiplex PCR, and the TCRdb table lists in-frame clones only, not all of them. The table lists roughly 190,000 clones, roughly 85% of them singletons. The sequencing sample was made of peripheral blood. These receptors originate from a man between 60 and 75 years old with active or convalescent COVID-19.

The chain carries TRBV9 and TRBJ2-1; D is perhaps TRBD1 (6 bases). Deletions cut 3 bases from V and 3 bases from J, with 13 bases between. CDR3 length: 15 amino acids. Per the germline V gene, CDR1 is SGDLS and CDR2 is YYNGEE. The CDR3 loop reads CASSGDIGGYNEQFF. The DNA of the CDR3 is TGTGCCAGCAGCGGAGATATAGGGGGCTACAATGAGCAGTTCTTC.

The chain links TRBV30 to TRBJ2-7, with 8 positions matching TRBD1. Germline loops: CDR1 GTSNPN, CDR2 SVGIG (reference sequence). Trimming cost V 3 bases and J 6 bases; bases outside gene matches: 4. This CDR3 contains 12 residues. The DNA of the CDR3 is TGTGCCTGGAGGAGACAGGGGACCGAGCAGTACTTC. Translated, it gives CAWRRQGTEQYF.

The chain has TRBV5-1 and TRBJ1-2; D might be TRBD1 (6 bases). The CDR3 has 13 residues. CDR1 and CDR2 from the germline V gene are SGHRS and YFSETQ. The V gene lost 5 bases and the J gene lost 6 bases, with 14 bases spanning the gap. CDR3 nucleotides: TGCGCCAGCAGAGACACAGGGAATCATGGCTACACCTTC. This encodes CASRDTGNHGYTF.

This sequence joins TRBV11-2 and TRBJ1-4, with 9 bases identical to TRBD1. Germline CDR1 and CDR2: SGHAT and FQNNGV. V lost 5 bases and J lost 4; bases outside the gene matches: 8. The CDR3 is 16 amino acids. The CDR3 reads CASSPTTGGFNEKLFF. The CDR3 DNA sequence: TGTGCCAGCAGCCCTACGACAGGGGGTTTTAATGAAAAACTGTTTTTT. The full variable domain, completed using reference TRBV11-2 and TRBJ1-4, is EAGVAQSPRYKIIEKRQSVAFWCNPISGHATLYWYQQILGQGPKLLIQFQNNGVVDDSQLPKDRFSAERLKGVDSTLKIQPAKLEDSAVYLCASSPTTGGFNEKLFFGSGTQLSVL.

This rearrangement joins TRBV9 to TRBJ2-3, with 7 bases fitting TRBD2. The V and J ends lost 1 base and 1 base, in that order; junction bases with no gene match: 6. This CDR3 comprises 16 residues. Germline V gene lookup returns CDR1 SGDLS and CDR2 YYNGEE. DNA of the CDR3: TGTGCCAGCAGCGTAATGGCGGGGGTGGGCACAGATACGCAGTATTTT. Translation: CASSVMAGVGTDTQYF.

The chain employs TRBV7-9 and TRBJ2-1, with 8 bases lining up with TRBD1. CDR1 is SEHNR, CDR2 FQNEAQ, per germline (reference sequence). The trim removed 5 bases at V and 7 bases at J, leaving 10 bases unmatched. This CDR3 contains 15 residues. This CDR3 reads CASSQDREMYNEQFF. DNA of the CDR3: TGTGCCAGCAGCCAGGACAGGGAGATGTATAATGAGCAGTTCTTC.

This sequence joins TRBV7-2 and TRBJ1-4, with D possibly matching TRBD1 (5 bases). CDR1 and CDR2 (germline): SGHTA, FQGNSA. V lost 6 bases and J 8 bases, leaving 16 bases between the germline ends. The length of the CDR3 is 14 residues. The CDR3 DNA reads TGTGCCAGCAGTCCCAGACGGGGGGTAGAAAAACTGTTTTTT. It is translated as CASSPRRGVEKLFF.

This clone was observed a single time. The rearrangement joins TRBV27 to TRBJ2-7; TRBD2 matches at 10 bases. CDR3 length: 14 amino acids. The V and J ends lost 6 bases and 6 bases, in that order; junction bases with no gene match: 8. The germline V gene has CDR1 MNHEY and CDR2 SMNVEV (reference sequence). The CDR3 sequence: CASSRLAGTGEQYF. The CDR3 DNA reads TGTGCCAGCAGCCGACTAGCGGGTACGGGCGAGCAGTACTTC.

The V call is TRBV5-4, the J call TRBJ2-3, with 13 bases matching TRBD2. Germline V gene lookup returns CDR1 SGHNT and CDR2 YYREEE (reference sequence). With V trimmed by 4 bases and J by 4 bases, 12 bases remained unmatched. The CDR3 totals 18 residues. The CDR3 spells CASSLSWTSGGVPDTQYF. The CDR3 DNA sequence: TGTGCCAGCAGCCTCTCCTGGACTAGCGGGGGAGTCCCAGATACGCAGTATTTT. Full variable domain (missing parts from reference TRBV5-4 and TRBJ2-3): ETGVTQSPTHLIKTRGQQVTLRCSSQSGHNTVSWYQQALGQGPQFIFQYYREEENGRGNFPPRFSGLQFPNYSSELNVNALELDDSALYLCASSLSWTSGGVPDTQYFGPGTRLTVL.

This chain uses TRBV5-1 with TRBJ1-2, with a weak D call TRBD1 (5 bases). Germline CDR1 SGHRS, CDR2 YFSETQ. CDR3 size: 17 residues. Trimming took off 4 bases at V and 2 bases at J, with 21 bases between the two ends. CDR3 in amino acids: CASSTPVGGGMNYGYTF. The CDR3 DNA reads TGCGCCAGCAGCACCCCTGTCGGGGGAGGAATGAACTATGGCTACACCTTC. Full variable domain (missing parts from reference TRBV5-1 and TRBJ1-2): KAGVTQTPRYLIKTRGQQVTLSCSPISGHRSVSWYQQTPGQGLQFLFEYFSETQRNKGNFPGRFSGRQFSNSRSEMNVSTLELGDSALYLCASSTPVGGGMNYGYTFGSGTRLTVV.

V is TRBV7-3 and J is TRBJ2-1, with 7 bases fitting TRBD1. The V gene end was trimmed by 3 bases and the J gene end by 8 bases; junction bases not matched to a gene: 10. CDR3 length equals 15 residues. In germline, CDR1 is SGHTA, CDR2 FQGTGA. CDR3 residues: CASSFGRGGKDEQFF. As DNA, the CDR3 is TGTGCCAGCAGCTTTGGCAGAGGGGGCAAGGATGAGCAGTTCTTC.

The V gene is TRBV7-9, the J gene TRBJ2-1; a possible D gene is TRBD2 (6 bases). This CDR3 has 15 residues. Trimming stripped 6 bases from V and 0 bases from J, with 12 bases between. CDR1 is SEHNR, CDR2 FQNEAQ, per germline (reference sequence). Here the CDR3 reads CASSIRGSSYNEQFF. CDR3 nucleotide sequence: TGTGCCAGCAGTATACGGGGGAGCTCCTACAATGAGCAGTTCTTC.

V is TRBV7-2 and J is TRBJ2-3, with D possibly matching TRBD2 (6 bases). The CDR3 contains 14 residues. V lost 5 bases, J lost 2 bases, and 11 bases lay in between. Germline CDR1 and CDR2: SGHTA and FQGNSA. The CDR3 nucleotides read TGTGCCAGCAGCCGGCGGGGCGACACAGATACGCAGTATTTT. It yields the protein CASSRRGDTDTQYF.

The V gene is TRBV27, the J gene TRBJ1-2, with D unresolved. The CDR3 runs 13 residues. Germline V lookup: CDR1 MNHEY, CDR2 SMNVEV (reference sequence). V lost 5 bases and J lost 8, with 15 bases in between. DNA for the CDR3: TGTGCCAGCAGTCTCCAAGGGAGGAGCGGCTACACCTTC. Protein: CASSLQGRSGYTF.

This rearrangement joins TRBV19 to TRBJ1-2, with 8 nucleotides matching TRBD1. Germline trimming cut 5 bases from V and 4 bases from J; bases unmatched to any gene: 6. Germline lookup yields CDR1 LNHDA and CDR2 SQIVND (reference sequence). The CDR3 runs 14 residues. CDR3 sequence: CASSPRDRIYGYTF. The CDR3 DNA reads TGTGCCAGTAGTCCCCGGGACAGGATCTATGGCTACACCTTC. Together with reference TRBV19 and TRBJ1-2, the CDR3 gives the full variable domain: DGGITQSPKYLFRKEGQNVTLSCEQNLNHDAMYWYRQDPGQGLRLIYYSQIVNDFQKGDIAEGYSVSREKKESFPLTVTSAQKNPTAFYLCASSPRDRIYGYTFGSGTRLTVV.

The rearrangement uses TRBV18 and TRBJ2-3; 8 bases map to TRBD2. Germline V gene lookup returns CDR1 KGHSH and CDR2 LQKENI. V lost 0 bases and J lost 3; bases outside the gene matches: 5. The CDR3 consists of 16 residues. CDR3: CASSPPVSGGTDTQYF. The DNA of the CDR3 is TGTGCCAGCTCACCACCGGTGAGCGGGGGAACAGATACGCAGTATTTT.

The V and J genes are TRBV19 and TRBJ2-7; 8 nucleotides agree with TRBD1. Germline CDR1 and CDR2: LNHDA and SQIVND (reference sequence). Trimming at V came to 7 bases and at J to 4 bases, leaving 3 bases not matched to a gene. The CDR3 runs to 12 residues. The CDR3 sequence: CASNDRGYEQYF. CDR3 sequence (DNA): TGTGCCAGTAACGACAGGGGTTACGAGCAGTACTTC.

The chain recombines TRBV29-1 with TRBJ2-1; 9 nucleotides agree with TRBD1. V was pared by 4 bases and J by 12 bases, with 13 bases of the junction left unmatched. This CDR3 spans 14 amino acids. Germline loops: CDR1 SQVTM, CDR2 ANQGSEA. For the CDR3, the DNA is TGCAGCGTTGGGGTGACAGGGGGTAATGGACGGCAGTTCTTC. This encodes CSVGVTGGNGRQFF.

This chain connects TRBV6-5 to TRBJ1-1, with 10 bases aligning to TRBD1. The CDR3 is 15 amino acids. The germline V gene encodes CDR1 MNHEY and CDR2 SVGAGI. V lost 3 bases, J lost 5 bases, and 6 bases stayed unmatched. The CDR3 loop reads CASSYWVGQGTEAFF. CDR3 DNA: TGTGCCAGCAGTTATTGGGTGGGACAGGGGACTGAAGCTTTCTTT.

This chain uses TRBV14 with TRBJ1-2; tentatively, D is TRBD1 (5 bases). The germline CDR1 and CDR2 sequences are SGHDN and FVKESK. The CDR3 runs to 19 residues. The V and J ends lost 4 bases and 0 bases respectively, with 24 bases between them. As DNA, the CDR3 is TGTGCCAGCAGCCCAGAAGACTTGGAGGGGTTGCTAACTAACTATGGCTACACCTTC. Its protein is CASSPEDLEGLLTNYGYTF.

The V call is TRBV10-3, the J call TRBJ1-1; tentative D call: TRBD1 (5 bases). Germline-derived CDR1 and CDR2 are ENHRY and SYGVKD. Trimming cost V 5 bases and J 1 base, with 11 bases left between them. The CDR3 loop spans 14 amino acids. The CDR3 spells CAISPQGGNTEAFF. The CDR3 DNA sequence: TGTGCCATCAGTCCCCAGGGTGGGAACACTGAAGCTTTCTTT.

This chain joins TRBV7-3 and TRBJ2-1; 8 bases agree with TRBD2. J lost 4 bases, V lost 1 base, and 15 bases had no gene match. The CDR3 has 19 residues. Germline CDR1 reads SGHTA; CDR2 reads FQGTGA. The CDR3 DNA sequence: TGTGCCAGCAGCTTAAATCCCACAAGCGGGGGAGAACATTACAATGAGCAGTTCTTC. Protein product: CASSLNPTSGGEHYNEQFF.

The CDR3 spells CSVGQTSYEQYF. In DNA form, the CDR3 reads TGCAGCGTGGGACAGACCTCCTACGAGCAGTACTTC. The chain employs TRBV29-1 and TRBJ2-7, with 7 bases that match TRBD1. The CDR3 is made up of 12 amino acids. Germline V gene data show CDR1 as SQVTM and CDR2 as ANQGSEA. The junction had 2 bases not matched to a gene; V was cut back by 6 bases and J by 0 bases.

The chain carries TRBV6-4 and TRBJ1-1, with D perhaps TRBD1 (5 bases). CDR3 length equals 13 residues. Trimming removed 6 bases from V and 1 base from J, with 9 bases in between. The germline V gene has CDR1 MRHNA and CDR2 SNTAGT. The CDR3 region has the DNA TGTGCCAGCAGCAAACAGGCGAACACTGAAGCTTTCTTT. This sequence encodes CASSKQANTEAFF.

The chain is built from TRBV27 and TRBJ1-5; D uncertain. The length of the CDR3 is 14 residues. Germline CDR1 and CDR2: MNHEY and SMNVEV (reference sequence). V lost 3 bases to trimming and J lost 3 bases, with 9 bases between them. The CDR3 sequence is CASSFSPYNQPQHF. DNA of the CDR3: TGTGCCAGCAGTTTTAGTCCCTACAATCAGCCCCAGCATTTT.

The chain has TRBV2 and TRBJ1-5; D is perhaps TRBD1 (6 bases). This CDR3 contains 14 residues. Trimming pared 3 bases from V and 5 bases from J, leaving 11 bases between. Per the germline V gene, CDR1 is SNHLY and CDR2 is FYNNEI. Here the CDR3 DNA reads TGTGCCAGCAGTGACAGGGGTAATCATCAGCCCCAGCATTTT. It yields the protein CASSDRGNHQPQHF.